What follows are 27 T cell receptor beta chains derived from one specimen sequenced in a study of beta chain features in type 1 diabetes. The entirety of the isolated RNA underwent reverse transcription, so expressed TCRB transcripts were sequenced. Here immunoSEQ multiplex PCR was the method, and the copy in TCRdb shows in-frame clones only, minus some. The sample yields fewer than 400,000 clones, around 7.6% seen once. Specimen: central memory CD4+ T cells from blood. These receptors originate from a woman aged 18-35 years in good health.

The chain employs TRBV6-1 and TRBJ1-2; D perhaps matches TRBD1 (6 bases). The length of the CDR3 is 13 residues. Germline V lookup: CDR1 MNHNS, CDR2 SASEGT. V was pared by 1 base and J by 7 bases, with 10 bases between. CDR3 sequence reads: CASSEVVDSGYTF. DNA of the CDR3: TGTGCCAGCAGTGAAGTCGTGGACAGTGGCTACACCTTC.

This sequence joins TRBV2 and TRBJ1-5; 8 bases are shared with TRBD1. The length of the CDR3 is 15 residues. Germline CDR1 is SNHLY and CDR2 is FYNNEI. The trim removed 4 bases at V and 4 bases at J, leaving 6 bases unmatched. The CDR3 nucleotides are TGTGCCAGCAGTGTGCAGGGGGCAGGGAATCAGCCCCAGCATTTT. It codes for CASSVQGAGNQPQHF.

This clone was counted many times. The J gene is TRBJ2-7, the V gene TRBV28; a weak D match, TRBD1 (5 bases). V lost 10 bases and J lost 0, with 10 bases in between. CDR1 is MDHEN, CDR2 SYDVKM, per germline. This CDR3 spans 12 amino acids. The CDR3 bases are TGTGCCACCAGGGCTTCCTCCTACGAGCAGTACTTC. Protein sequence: CATRASSYEQYF.

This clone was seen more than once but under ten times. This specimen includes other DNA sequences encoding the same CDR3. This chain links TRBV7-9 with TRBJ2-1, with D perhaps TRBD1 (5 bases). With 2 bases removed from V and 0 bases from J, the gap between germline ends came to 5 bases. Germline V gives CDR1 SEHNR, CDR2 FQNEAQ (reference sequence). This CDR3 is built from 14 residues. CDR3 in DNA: TGTGCCAGCAGCTTACAGGGCTCCTACAATGAGCAGTTCTTC. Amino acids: CASSLQGSYNEQFF. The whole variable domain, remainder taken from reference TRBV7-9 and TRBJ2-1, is DTGVSQNPRHKITKRGQNVTFRCDPISEHNRLYWYRQTLGQGPEFLTYFQNEAQLEKSRLLSDRFSAERPKGSFSTLEIQRTEQGDSAMYLCASSLQGSYNEQFFGPGTRLTVL.

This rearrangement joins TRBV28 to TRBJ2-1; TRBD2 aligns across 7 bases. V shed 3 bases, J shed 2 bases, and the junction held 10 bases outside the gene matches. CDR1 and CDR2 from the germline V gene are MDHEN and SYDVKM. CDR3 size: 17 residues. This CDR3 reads CASSLAPTRETYNEQFF. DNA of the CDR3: TGTGCCAGCAGTTTGGCCCCCACGCGGGAGACCTACAATGAGCAGTTCTTC.

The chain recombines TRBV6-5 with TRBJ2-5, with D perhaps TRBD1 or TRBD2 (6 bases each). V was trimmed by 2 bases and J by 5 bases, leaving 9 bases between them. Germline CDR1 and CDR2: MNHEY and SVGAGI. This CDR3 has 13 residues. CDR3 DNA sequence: TGTGCCAGCAGTTACCGGGGGCGGGAGACCCAGTACTTC. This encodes CASSYRGRETQYF.

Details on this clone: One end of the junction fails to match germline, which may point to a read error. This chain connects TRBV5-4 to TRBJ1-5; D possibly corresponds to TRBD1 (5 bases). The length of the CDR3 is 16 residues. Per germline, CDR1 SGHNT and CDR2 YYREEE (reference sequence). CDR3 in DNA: TGCGCCAGCAGCCAAGATCTAGGGGTGTCAGCTCAGCCCCAGCATTTT. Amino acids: CASSQDLGVSAQPQHF.

The CDR3 DNA reads TGTGCCAGCTCACCAGGAACGAACTCCTACGAGCAGTACTTC. Protein: CASSPGTNSYEQYF. This rearrangement joins TRBV18 to TRBJ2-7; D gene ambiguous. The CDR3 has 14 residues. V dropped 2 bases and J dropped 0 bases, with 8 bases sitting between them. Looked up from germline, CDR1 is KGHSH and CDR2 is LQKENI.

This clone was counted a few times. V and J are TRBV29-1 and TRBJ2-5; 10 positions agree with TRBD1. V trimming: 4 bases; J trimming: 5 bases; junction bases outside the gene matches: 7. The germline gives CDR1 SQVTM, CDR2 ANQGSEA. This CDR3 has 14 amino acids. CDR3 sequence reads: CSVGGTGAWETQYF. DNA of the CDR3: TGCAGCGTTGGAGGGACAGGGGCATGGGAGACCCAGTACTTC.

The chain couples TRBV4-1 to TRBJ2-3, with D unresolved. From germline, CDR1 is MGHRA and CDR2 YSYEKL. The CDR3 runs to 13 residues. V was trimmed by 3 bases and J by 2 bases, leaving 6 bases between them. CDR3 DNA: TGCGCCAGCAGCCAGCAAAACACAGATACGCAGTATTTT. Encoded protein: CASSQQNTDTQYF.

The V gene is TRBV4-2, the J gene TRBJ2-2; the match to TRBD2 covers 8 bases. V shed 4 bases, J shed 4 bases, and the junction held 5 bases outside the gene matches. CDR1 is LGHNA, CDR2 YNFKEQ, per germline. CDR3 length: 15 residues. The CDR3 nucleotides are TGTGCCAGCAGCCGGGCGGGAGGTATCACCGGGGAGCTGTTTTTT. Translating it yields CASSRAGGITGELFF.

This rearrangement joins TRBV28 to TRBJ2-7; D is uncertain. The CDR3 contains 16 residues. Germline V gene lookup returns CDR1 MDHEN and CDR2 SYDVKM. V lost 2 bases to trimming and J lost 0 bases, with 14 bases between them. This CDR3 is CASSLNPVVGSYEQYF. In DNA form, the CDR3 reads TGTGCCAGCAGTTTAAACCCTGTCGTCGGCTCCTACGAGCAGTACTTC.

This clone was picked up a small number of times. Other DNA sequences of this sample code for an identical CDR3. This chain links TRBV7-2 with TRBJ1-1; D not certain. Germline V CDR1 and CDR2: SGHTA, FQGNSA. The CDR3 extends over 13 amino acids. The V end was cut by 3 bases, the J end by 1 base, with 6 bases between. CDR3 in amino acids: CASSLERNTEAFF. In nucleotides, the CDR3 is TGTGCCAGCAGCTTGGAAAGGAACACTGAAGCTTTCTTT.

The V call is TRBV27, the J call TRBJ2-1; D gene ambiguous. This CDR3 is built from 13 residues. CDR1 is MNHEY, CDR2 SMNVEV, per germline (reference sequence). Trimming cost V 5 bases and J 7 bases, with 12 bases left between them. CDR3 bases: TGTGCCAGCAGTACCCTCCCACGGAATGAGCAGTTCTTC. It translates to CASSTLPRNEQFF.

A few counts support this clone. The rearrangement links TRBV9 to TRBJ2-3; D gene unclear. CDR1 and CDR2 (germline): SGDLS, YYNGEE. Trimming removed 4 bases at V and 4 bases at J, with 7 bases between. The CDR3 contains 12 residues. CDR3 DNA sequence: TGTGCCAGCAGCTTCACCCCAGATACGCAGTATTTT. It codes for CASSFTPDTQYF.

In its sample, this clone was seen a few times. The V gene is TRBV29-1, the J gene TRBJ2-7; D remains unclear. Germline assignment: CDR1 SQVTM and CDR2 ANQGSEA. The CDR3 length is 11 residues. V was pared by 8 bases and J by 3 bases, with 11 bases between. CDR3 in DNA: TGCAGCATAAAGGATAACTACGAGCAGTACTTC. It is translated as CSIKDNYEQYF.

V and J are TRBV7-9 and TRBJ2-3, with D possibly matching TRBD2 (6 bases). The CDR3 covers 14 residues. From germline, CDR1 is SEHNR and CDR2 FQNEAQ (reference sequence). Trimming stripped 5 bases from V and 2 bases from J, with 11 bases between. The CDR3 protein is CASSQGLTTDTQYF. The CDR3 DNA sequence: TGTGCCAGCAGCCAAGGACTAACCACAGATACGCAGTATTTT.

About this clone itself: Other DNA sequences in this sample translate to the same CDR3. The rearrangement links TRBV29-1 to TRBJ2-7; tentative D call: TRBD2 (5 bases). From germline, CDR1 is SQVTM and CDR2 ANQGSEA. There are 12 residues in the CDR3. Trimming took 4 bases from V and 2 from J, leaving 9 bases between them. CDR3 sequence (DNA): TGCAGCGTTGTTACGGGGACCTACGAGCAGTACTTC. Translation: CSVVTGTYEQYF.

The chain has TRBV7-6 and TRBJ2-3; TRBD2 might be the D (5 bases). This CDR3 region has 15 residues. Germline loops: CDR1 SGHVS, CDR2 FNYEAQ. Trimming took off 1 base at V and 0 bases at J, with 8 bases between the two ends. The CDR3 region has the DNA TGTGCCAGCAGCTTAGGGACTTTCAGCACAGATACGCAGTATTTT. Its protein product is CASSLGTFSTDTQYF.

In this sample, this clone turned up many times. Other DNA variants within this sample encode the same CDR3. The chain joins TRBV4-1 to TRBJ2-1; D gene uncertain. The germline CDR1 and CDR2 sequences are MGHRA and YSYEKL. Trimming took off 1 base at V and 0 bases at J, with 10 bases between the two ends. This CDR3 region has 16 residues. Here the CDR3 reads CASSQVDLVSYNEQFF. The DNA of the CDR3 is TGCGCCAGCAGCCAAGTAGATCTAGTCTCCTACAATGAGCAGTTCTTC.

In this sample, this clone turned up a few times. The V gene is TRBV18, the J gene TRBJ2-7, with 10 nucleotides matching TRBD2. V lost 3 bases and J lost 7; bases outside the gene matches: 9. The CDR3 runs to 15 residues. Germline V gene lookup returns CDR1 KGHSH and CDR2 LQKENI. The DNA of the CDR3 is TGTGCCAGCTCACCCGCGGCTAGCGGGAGAGGGGAGCAGTACTTC. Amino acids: CASSPAASGRGEQYF.

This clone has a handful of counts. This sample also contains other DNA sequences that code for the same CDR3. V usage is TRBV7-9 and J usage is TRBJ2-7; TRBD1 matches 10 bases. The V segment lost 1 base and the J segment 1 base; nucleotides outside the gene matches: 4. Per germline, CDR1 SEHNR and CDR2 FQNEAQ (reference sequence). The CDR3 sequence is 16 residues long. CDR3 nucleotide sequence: TGTGCCAGCAGCTTAGAGGGACAGGGGAGTTCCTACGAGCAGTACTTC. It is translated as CASSLEGQGSSYEQYF.

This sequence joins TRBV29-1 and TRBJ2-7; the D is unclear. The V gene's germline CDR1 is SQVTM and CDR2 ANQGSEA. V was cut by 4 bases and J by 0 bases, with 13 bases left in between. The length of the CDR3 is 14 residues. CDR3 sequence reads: CSVAHREHSYEQYF. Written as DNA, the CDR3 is TGCAGCGTTGCACATAGGGAACACTCCTACGAGCAGTACTTC.

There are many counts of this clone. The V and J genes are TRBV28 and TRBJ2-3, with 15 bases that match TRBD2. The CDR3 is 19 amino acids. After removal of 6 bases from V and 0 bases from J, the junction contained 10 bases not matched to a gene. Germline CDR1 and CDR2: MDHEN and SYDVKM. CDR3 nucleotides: TGTGCCAGCAGGCCCTGGACTAGCGGGAGGGCCACCAGCACAGATACGCAGTATTTT. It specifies CASRPWTSGRATSTDTQYF.

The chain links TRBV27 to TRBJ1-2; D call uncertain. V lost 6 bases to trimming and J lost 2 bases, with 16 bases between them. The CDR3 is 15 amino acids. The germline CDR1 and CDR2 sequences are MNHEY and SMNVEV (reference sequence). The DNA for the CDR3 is TGTGCCAGCAGGGCGTCCCCGACCTTAAACTATGGCTACACCTTC. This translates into CASRASPTLNYGYTF.

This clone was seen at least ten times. CDR3 protein: CASSEVPPRDEQFF. CDR3 DNA: TGTGCCAGCAGTGAGGTCCCCCCGCGGGATGAGCAGTTCTTC. The chain combines TRBV25-1 with TRBJ2-1, with D possibly TRBD2 on 5 matching bases. Germline loops: CDR1 MGHDK, CDR2 SYGVNS. Trimming took 3 bases from V and 8 from J, leaving 14 bases between them. The CDR3 totals 14 residues.

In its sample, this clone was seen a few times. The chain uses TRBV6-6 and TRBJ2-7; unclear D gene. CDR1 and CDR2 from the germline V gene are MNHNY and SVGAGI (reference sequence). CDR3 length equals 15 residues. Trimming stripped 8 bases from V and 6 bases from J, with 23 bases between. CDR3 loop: CASRLSIWLVGEQYF. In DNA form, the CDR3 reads TGTGCCAGCCGACTCTCCATTTGGCTTGTAGGCGAGCAGTACTTC.